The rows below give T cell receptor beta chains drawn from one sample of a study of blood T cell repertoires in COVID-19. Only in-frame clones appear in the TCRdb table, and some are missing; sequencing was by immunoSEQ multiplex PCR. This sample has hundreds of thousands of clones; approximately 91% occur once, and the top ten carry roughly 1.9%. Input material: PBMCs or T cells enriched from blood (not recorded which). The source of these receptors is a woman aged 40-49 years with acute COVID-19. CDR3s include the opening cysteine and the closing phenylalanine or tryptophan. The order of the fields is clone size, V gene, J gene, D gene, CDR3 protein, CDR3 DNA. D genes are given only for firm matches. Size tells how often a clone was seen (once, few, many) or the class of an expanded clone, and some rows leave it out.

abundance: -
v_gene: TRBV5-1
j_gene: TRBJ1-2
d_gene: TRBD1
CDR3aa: CASSVTGGFGYTF
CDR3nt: TGCGCCAGCAGCGTGACAGGGGGCTTTGGCTACACCTTC

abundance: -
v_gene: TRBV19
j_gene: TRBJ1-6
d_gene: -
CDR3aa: CASTWQEGSPLHF
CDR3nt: TGTGCCAGTACTTGGCAGGAGGGATCACCCCTCCACTTT

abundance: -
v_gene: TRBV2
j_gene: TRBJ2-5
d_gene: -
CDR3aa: CASRASRETQYF
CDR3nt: TGTGCCAGCAGAGCTAGCAGGGAGACCCAGTACTTC

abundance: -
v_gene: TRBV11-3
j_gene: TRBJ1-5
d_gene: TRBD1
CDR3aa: CASSLETGGLDQPQHF
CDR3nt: TGTGCCAGCAGCTTAGAGACAGGGGGCTTGGATCAGCCCCAGCATTTT

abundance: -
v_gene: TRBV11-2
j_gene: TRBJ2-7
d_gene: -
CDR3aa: CASSLGDWYEQYF
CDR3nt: TGTGCCAGCAGCTTAGGGGACTGGTACGAGCAGTACTTC

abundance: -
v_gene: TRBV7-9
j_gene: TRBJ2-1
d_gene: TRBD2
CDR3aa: CASSQGAGGRSNSYNEQFF
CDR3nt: TGTGCCAGCAGCCAAGGAGCGGGGGGCCGCTCGAATTCCTACAATGAGCAGTTCTTC

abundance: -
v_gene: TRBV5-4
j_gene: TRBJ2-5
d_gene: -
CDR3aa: CASSWRATSLGETQYF
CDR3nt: TGTGCCAGCAGCTGGAGGGCGACTAGTTTGGGAGAGACCCAGTACTTC

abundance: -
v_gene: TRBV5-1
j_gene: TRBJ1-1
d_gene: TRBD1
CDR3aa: CASSFAGTGDTEAFF
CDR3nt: TGCGCCAGCAGCTTCGCCGGGACAGGAGACACTGAAGCTTTCTTT

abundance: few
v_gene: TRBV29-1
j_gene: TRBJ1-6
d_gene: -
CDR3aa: CSVFTQDGSPLHF
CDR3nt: TGCAGCGTTTTTACTCAGGATGGTTCACCCCTCCACTTT

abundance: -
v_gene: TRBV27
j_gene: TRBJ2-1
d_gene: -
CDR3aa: CASSFSNEQFF
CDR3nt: TGTGCCAGCAGTTTTAGCAATGAGCAGTTCTTC

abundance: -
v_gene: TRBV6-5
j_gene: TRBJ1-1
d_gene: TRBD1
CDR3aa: CASSPTGGVPEAFF
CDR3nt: TGTGCCAGCAGCCCGACAGGGGGCGTACCTGAAGCTTTCTTT

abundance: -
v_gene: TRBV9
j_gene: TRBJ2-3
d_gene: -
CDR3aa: CASSEQGGRTDTQYF
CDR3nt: TGTGCCAGCAGCGAGCAGGGTGGGCGTACAGATACGCAGTATTTT

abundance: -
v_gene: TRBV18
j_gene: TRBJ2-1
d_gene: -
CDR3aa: CASSPQYNEQFF
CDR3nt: TGTGCCAGCTCACCTCAGTACAATGAGCAGTTCTTC

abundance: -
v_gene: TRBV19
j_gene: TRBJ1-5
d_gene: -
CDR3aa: CASSIGQVMNF
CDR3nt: TGTGCCAGTAGTATAGGACAGGTAATGAATTTT

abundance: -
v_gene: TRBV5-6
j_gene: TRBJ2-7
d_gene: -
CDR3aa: CASSGTLKTYEQYF
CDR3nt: TGTGCCAGCAGCGGGACTTTGAAGACCTACGAGCAGTACTTC

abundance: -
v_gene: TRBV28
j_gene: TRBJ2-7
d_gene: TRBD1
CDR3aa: CASLEPGGNDEQYF
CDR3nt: TGTGCCAGCCTGGAGCCAGGGGGTAACGACGAGCAGTACTTC

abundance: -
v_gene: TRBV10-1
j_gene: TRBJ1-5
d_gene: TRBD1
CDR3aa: CASSEGTGGQPQHF
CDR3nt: TGCGCCAGCAGTGAGGGGACAGGGGGACAGCCCCAGCATTTT

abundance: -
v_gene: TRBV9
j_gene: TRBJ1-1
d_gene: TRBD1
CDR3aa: CASSEGTGLATEAFF
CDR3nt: TGTGCCAGCAGCGAAGGGACAGGGTTGGCCACTGAAGCTTTCTTT

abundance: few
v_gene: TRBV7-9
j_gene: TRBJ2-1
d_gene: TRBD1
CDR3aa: CASSLGRGLEQFF
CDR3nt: TGTGCCAGCAGCTTGGGCAGGGGGCTGGAGCAGTTCTTC

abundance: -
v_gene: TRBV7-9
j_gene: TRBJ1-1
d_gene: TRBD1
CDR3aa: CASSLVAGGNTEAFF
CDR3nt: TGTGCCAGCAGCTTAGTGGCAGGGGGAAACACTGAAGCTTTCTTT

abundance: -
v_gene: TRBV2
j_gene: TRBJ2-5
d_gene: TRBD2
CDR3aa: CASQGLAGGETQYF
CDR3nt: TGTGCCAGCCAGGGACTAGCGGGGGGAGAGACCCAGTACTTC

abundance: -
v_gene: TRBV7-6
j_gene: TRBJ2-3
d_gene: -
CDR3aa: CASSFPSGSTDTQYF
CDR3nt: TGTGCCAGCAGCTTCCCATCAGGGAGCACAGATACGCAGTATTTT

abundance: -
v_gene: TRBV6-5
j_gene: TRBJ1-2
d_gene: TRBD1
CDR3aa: CASSRGGGYGYTF
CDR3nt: TGTGCCAGCAGTAGAGGGGGCGGTTATGGCTACACCTTC

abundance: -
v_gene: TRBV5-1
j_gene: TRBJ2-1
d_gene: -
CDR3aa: CASSRTSRSYNEQFF
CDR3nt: TGCGCCAGCAGCCGAACTAGCCGGTCCTACAATGAGCAGTTCTTC

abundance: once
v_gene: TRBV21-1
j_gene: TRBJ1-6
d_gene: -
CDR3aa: CASSKGQAHNSPLHF
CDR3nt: TGTGCCAGCAGCAAAGGACAGGCCCATAATTCACCCCTCCACTTT

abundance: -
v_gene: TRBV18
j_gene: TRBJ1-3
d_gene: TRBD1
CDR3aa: CASSPPTGAGNTIYF
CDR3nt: TGTGCCAGCTCACCACCGACAGGGGCGGGAAACACCATATATTTT

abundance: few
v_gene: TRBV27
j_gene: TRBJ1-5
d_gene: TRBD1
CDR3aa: CASSLSLDRVQGNQPQHF
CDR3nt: TGTGCCAGCAGTTTATCCCTCGACAGGGTGCAGGGCAATCAGCCCCAGCATTTT

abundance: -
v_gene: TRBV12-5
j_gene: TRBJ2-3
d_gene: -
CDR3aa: CASGSTEMHTQYF
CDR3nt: TGTGCTAGTGGTTCTACCGAAATGCATACGCAGTATTTT

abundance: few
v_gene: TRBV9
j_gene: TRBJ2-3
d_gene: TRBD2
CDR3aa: CASSVSRLAGGTDTQYF
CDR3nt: TGTGCCAGCAGCGTATCAAGACTAGCGGGGGGTACTGATACGCAGTATTTT

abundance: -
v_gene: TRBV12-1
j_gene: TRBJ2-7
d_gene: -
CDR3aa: CASRPTGTGRYEQYF
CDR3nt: TGTGCCAGCAGGCCAACCGGGACAGGGAGGTACGAGCAGTACTTC

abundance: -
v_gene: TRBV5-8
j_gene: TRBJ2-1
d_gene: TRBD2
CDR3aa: CASRWTSGFRDEQFF
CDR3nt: TGTGCCAGCCGATGGACTAGCGGTTTTCGGGATGAGCAGTTCTTC

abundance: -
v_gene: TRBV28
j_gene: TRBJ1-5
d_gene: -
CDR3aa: CASSLYGAAASQPQHF
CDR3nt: TGTGCCAGCAGTTTATATGGGGCAGCAGCTTCTCAGCCCCAGCATTTT

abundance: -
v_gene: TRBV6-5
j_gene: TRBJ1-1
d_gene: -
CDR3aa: CASRSTGSAFF
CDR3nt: TGTGCCAGCAGGTCGACAGGCAGCGCTTTCTTT

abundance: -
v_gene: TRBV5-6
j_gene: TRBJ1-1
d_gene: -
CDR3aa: CASSWAENTEAFF
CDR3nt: TGTGCCAGCAGCTGGGCAGAGAACACTGAAGCTTTCTTT

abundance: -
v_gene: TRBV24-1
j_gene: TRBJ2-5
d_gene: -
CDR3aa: CATSDFSGAETQYF
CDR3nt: TGTGCCACCAGTGATTTTTCAGGGGCAGAGACCCAGTACTTC

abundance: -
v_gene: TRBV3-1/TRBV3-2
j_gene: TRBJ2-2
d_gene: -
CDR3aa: CASSQVGANTGELFF
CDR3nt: TGTGCCAGCAGCCAAGTGGGGGCTAACACCGGGGAGCTGTTTTTT

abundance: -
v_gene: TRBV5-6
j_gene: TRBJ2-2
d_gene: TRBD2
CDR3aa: CASSPNGLAGGGELFF
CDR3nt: TGTGCCAGCAGTCCCAACGGACTAGCGGGGGGCGGGGAGCTGTTTTTT